This is a list of T cell receptor beta chains from one sample in a study of vaccination and CD4 T cells after COVID-19. TCRdb used MiXCR to reprocess the PCR reads, holding one entry per CDR3 protein. The sample holds some 17,000 distinct CDR3 sequences, under 55% seen once. The antigens these receptors bind are not known. The sample in question was CD4+ T cells from blood, cultured in vitro, obtained about 7 months after SARS-CoV-2 vaccination. These receptors all come from a human donor who had recovered from COVID-19. Each CDR3 is given with its conserved first and last residue.

length	V	J	CDR3
13	TRBV2	TRBJ2-7	CASVGLGDYEQYF
13	TRBV19	TRBJ1-1	CASRGQPNTEAFF
13	TRBV30	TRBJ1-1	CAWSRGQNTEAFF
15	TRBV7-2	TRBJ2-3	CASSLGQPGTDTQYF
16	TRBV15	TRBJ1-2	CATSREKGANNYGYTF
16	TRBV4-2	TRBJ2-5	CASSQGFPGAGETQYF
14	TRBV20-1	TRBJ1-6	CSARVEGDGSPLHF
13	TRBV6-1	TRBJ1-1	CASRKGLGPEAFF
13	TRBV20-1	TRBJ2-5	CSARMGGKETQYF
14	TRBV7-2	TRBJ1-2	CASSLDLRHYGYTF
13	TRBV29-1	TRBJ2-5	CSVEGFPQETQYF
13	TRBV6-1	TRBJ2-7	CAPGDRGCYEQYF
17	TRBV7-3	TRBJ2-1	CASSRGSGRQGGDEQFF